This T cell receptor beta chain was captured by sequencing in a study of CD8 T cells in Susac syndrome. CDR1 SGHRS and CDR2 YFSETQ come from the germline V gene. V lost 0 bases and J 4 bases, leaving 5 bases between the germline ends. The CDR3 runs 13 residues. A quantity of 0.5 to 1 ug RNA underwent reverse transcription using random hexamers. By means of immunoSEQ multiplex PCR, TCR beta CDR3 spanning 54 Vbeta and 13 Jbeta underwent amplification. Each CDR3 protein gets one entry after TCRdb re-called the immunoSEQ multiplex PCR reads with MiXCR. The data hold hundreds of thousands of distinct CDR3 sequences, with 95% observed a single time. From blood CD8+ and CD4+ T cells, TCR beta sequences were generated.

The sample consisted of CD4+ T cells from PBMCs. The origin of this receptor is a human donor with multiple sclerosis. This chain uses TRBV5-1 with TRBJ2-4; D ambiguous. The CDR3 DNA follows: TGCGCCAGCAGCTTGGTCAGTAAAAACATTCAGTACTTC. As protein: CASSLVSKNIQYF.